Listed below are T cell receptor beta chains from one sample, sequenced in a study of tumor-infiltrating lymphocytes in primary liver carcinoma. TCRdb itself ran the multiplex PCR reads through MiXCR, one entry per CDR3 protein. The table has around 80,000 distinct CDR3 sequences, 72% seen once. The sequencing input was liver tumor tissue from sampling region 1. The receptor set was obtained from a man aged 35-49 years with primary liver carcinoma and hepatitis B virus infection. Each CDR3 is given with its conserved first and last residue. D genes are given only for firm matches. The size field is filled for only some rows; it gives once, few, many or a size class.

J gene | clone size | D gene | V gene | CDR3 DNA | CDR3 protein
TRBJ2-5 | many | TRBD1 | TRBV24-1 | TGTGCCACCAGTGATTCACGCCGGGACAGCCAAGAGACCCAGTACTTC | CATSDSRRDSQETQYF
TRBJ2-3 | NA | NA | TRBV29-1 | TGCAGCGTTCGCTCGGACAGCAATCAGCCCCAGTATTTT | CSVRSDSNQPQYF
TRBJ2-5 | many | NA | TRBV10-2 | TGCGCCAGCAGTGAGTCGGAAAGGGGGGGAGAGACCCAGTACTTC | CASSESERGGETQYF
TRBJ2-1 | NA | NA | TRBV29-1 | TGCAGCGTTGAAGATATCTCGGGGGCTCCCCTACCCTACAGTGAGCAGTTCTTC | CSVEDISGAPLPYSEQFF
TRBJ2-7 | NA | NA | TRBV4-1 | TGCGTCAGCAGCCAAGGTCGCACTCTCGGGAAGCAGTACTTC | CVSSQGRTLGKQYF
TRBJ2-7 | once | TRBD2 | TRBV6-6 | TGTGCCAGCAGTTATTCGAGCCTAGCGGGAGCCTGCGAGCAGTACTTC | CASSYSSLAGACEQYF
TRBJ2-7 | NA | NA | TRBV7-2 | TGTGCCAGCAGTCGAGGTAGCGGTTCCTACGAGCAGTACTTC | CASSRGSGSYEQYF
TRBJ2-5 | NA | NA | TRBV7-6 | TGTGCCAGCAGCTTAGATTGGGGCTGGGGAGAGACCCAGTACTTC | CASSLDWGWGETQYF
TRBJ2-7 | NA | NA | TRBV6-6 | TGTGCCAGCAGTGCATCCGGGATACAGGATGAGCAGTACTTC | CASSASGIQDEQYF
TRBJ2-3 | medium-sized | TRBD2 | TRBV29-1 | TGCAGCGTTGGGCCCGCGGGGGGGCACACAGATACGCAGTATTTT | CSVGPAGGHTDTQYF
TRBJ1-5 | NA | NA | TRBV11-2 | TGTGCCAGCAGTTTAGAGTTAAATCGGCCCCAGCATTTT | CASSLELNRPQHF
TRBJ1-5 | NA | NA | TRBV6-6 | TGTGCCATCAGACCCGGGTCGGATAGCAACCAGCCCCAGCATTTT | CAIRPGSDSNQPQHF
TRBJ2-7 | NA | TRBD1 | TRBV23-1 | TGCGCCAGCAGTCTCGCCTTGCGGGACAGGGTCGCCTGCGAGCAGTACTTC | CASSLALRDRVACEQYF
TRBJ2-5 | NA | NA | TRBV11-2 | TGTGCCAGCAGCTTTAGGGCCAGAGAGACCCAGTACTTC | CASSFRARETQYF
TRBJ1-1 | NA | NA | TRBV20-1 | TGCTGTGCTGGACAGAACAATGAAGCTTTCTTT | CCAGQNNEAFF
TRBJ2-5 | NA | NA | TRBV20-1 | TGCAGTGATAGAGATCACCCAGAGGGGGGTACCCAGTACTTC | CSDRDHPEGGTQYF
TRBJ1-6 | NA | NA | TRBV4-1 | TGCGCCATCACCCAAGATGGTACCGGACAGAATTCACCCCTCCACTTT | CAITQDGTGQNSPLHF
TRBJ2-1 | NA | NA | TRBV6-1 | TGTGCCAGCAGTGCCACTGTGGAGGGTGAGCAGTTCTTC | CASSATVEGEQFF
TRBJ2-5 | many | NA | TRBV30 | TGTGCCTGGAACCCGGGAGTAGAGACCCAGTACTTC | CAWNPGVETQYF
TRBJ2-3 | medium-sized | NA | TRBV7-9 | TGTGCCAGCAGCATTAGCAGGGAGGAGGATACGCAGTATTTT | CASSISREEDTQYF
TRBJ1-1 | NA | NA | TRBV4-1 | TGCGCCAGTAGCCAGGAGGGGAGTATCACTGAAGCTTTCTTT | CASSQEGSITEAFF
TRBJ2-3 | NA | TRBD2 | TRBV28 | TGTGCCAGCAGTCTCCCCCTTAGCGGGAGGGAAGATATGCAGTATTTT | CASSLPLSGREDMQYF
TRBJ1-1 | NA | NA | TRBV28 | TGTGCCAGGAGTTACCGTGGCAGTGGGGGCACTGAAGCCTTCTTT | CARSYRGSGGTEAFF
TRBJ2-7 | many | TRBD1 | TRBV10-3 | TGTGCCATCAGTGATACCGGGACAGGGGGCAAATACGAGCAGTACTTC | CAISDTGTGGKYEQYF
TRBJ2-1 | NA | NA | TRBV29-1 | TGCAGCGTTGATGATATCTCGGGGGCTCTCCTACCCTACATTGAGCAGTTCTTC | CSVDDISGALLPYIEQFF
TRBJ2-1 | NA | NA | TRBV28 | TGTGCCGGCCCTAGGGGGGACTCCTACAATGAGCAGTTCTTC | CAGPRGDSYNEQFF
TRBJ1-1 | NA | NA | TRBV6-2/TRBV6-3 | TGTGTCAGCAGTCGGGGATTTGACGCTTTCTTT | CVSSRGFDAFF
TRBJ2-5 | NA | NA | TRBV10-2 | TGCGCCAGCAGTGATCAACGACTTGGGAACCACGGAGAGACCCAATACTTC | CASSDQRLGNHGETQYF
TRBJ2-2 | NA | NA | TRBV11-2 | TGTGTCAGCAGCATATTAGAGGGAGCAGGGGAGCTGTTTTTT | CVSSILEGAGELFF
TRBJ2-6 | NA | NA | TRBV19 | TGTGCCAGTAGTATAGAAGGTACTCTTGGGACTGGGGCCGACGTCCTGACTTTC | CASSIEGTLGTGADVLTF
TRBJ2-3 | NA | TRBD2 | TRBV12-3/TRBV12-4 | TGTGCCAGCAGACCAACGACTAGCGACATTTACATAGATACGCAGTATTTT | CASRPTTSDIYIDTQYF
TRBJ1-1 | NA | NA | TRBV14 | TGTTCCAGCAGCCAAGATCGGGTTGAAGCTTTCTTT | CSSSQDRVEAFF
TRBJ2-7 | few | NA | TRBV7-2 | TGTGCCAGCAGCTCAGGGGTGTCTAGCGCCTACGAGCAGTACTTC | CASSSGVSSAYEQYF
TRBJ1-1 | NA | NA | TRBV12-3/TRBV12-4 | TGTGCCAGCAGTCTACAGGTACACGACACTGAAGCTTTCTTT | CASSLQVHDTEAFF
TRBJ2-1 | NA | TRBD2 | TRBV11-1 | TGTGCCAGCATCCGCCTACCGGGAGGTGGGTACGACGAGCAGTTCTTC | CASIRLPGGGYDEQFF
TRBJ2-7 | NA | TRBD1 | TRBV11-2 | TGTGCCAGCAGCCTTACAGGGGACCGGAGGTACGAGCAGTACTTC | CASSLTGDRRYEQYF
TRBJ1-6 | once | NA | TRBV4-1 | TGCGCCAGCAGCCAAGTATCGACAGGCGCGAGTTCACCCTTCCACTTT | CASSQVSTGASSPFHF
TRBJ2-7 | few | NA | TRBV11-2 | TGTGTCAGCAGCCCCACCAGGGCCACAGGCGAGCAGTACTTC | CVSSPTRATGEQYF
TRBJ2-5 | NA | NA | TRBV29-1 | TGTAGCGGAGGGGACAAGGAGGAGACCCAGTACTTC | CSGGDKEETQYF
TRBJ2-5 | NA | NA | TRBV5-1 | TGCGCCAGCAGCTTGGGTGGTGAAGATCAAGAGACCCAGTACTTC | CASSLGGEDQETQYF
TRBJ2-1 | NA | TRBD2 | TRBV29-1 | TGCAGTGTTCTAGCGGGAGATAGGGAGCTGTTCTTC | CSVLAGDRELFF
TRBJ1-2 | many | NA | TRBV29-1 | TGCAGCGTCGAATTTGACAGCCTCTATGGCTACACCTTC | CSVEFDSLYGYTF
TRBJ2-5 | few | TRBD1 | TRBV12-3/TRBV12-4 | TGTGCTAGCAGTCGGGGACAGGGCGAGACCCACTACTTC | CASSRGQGETHYF
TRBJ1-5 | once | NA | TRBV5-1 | TGCGCCAGCAGCTATGGGGACGGGGGTCAGCCCCGGCGTTTT | CASSYGDGGQPRRF
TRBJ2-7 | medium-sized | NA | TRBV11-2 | TGTGCCAGCAGTCCAGCCGGGACAACTTCCTACGAGCAGTACTTC | CASSPAGTTSYEQYF
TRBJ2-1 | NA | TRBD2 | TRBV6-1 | TGTGCCGGCAGTGAGGGACTAGCTTCCTACTATGAGCAGTTCTTC | CAGSEGLASYYEQFF
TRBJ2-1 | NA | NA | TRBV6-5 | TGTGACAGCAGCCCAATGGCGGGCGACAATGAGCAGTTCTTC | CDSSPMAGDNEQFF
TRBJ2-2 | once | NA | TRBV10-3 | TGTGACATCAGTGTCGGCGGGACAGCTAACACCTGGGAGCTGTTTTTT | CDISVGGTANTWELFF
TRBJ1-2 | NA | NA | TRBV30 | TGTGCCTGGGGGAGTCGACAGCGTGTCTACACCTTC | CAWGSRQRVYTF
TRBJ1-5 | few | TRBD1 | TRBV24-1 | TGTGCCACCAGTGGTGGACAGGACAATCAGCCCCAGCATTTT | CATSGGQDNQPQHF
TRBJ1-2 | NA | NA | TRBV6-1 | TGTGCCGCCCACTGGGGAATCGGTGGCTACACCTTC | CAAHWGIGGYTF
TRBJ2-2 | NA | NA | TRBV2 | TGTGCCAGCATCCCGGACGTCACCGGGGAGCTGTTTTTT | CASIPDVTGELFF
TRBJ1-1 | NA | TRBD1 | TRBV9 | TGTGCCAGCAGCGTACTTACAGGGGAAACTGAAGCTTTCTTT | CASSVLTGETEAFF
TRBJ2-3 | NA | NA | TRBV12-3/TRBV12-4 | TGTGCCAGTAGCCCCGAGAGGGTTAACACAGATACGCATTATTTT | CASSPERVNTDTHYF
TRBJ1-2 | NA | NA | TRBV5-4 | TGTGCCAGCATCATTGGTGGAGCAGGTTTTGGCTACACCTTC | CASIIGGAGFGYTF
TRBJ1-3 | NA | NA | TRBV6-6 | TGTGCCAGCTCCTACAGACGCTCTGGAAACACCATATATTTT | CASSYRRSGNTIYF
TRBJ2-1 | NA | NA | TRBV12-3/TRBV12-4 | TGTGCCAGCAGGGACTCAGACGATGAGCAGTTCTTC | CASRDSDDEQFF
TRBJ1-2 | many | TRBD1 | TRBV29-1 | TGCAGCGTTGGGGAACAGGGGTATGGCTACACCTTC | CSVGEQGYGYTF